This T cell receptor (beta chain) is drawn from a study of blood T cell repertoires in COVID-19. Study details: Spain, Italy and the United States supplied samples that represented acute and convalescent COVID-19.

Per the authors' pipeline: Counts of nucleated cells, estimated from reference gene primer amplification, were obtained. Clones were sequenced by immunoSEQ multiplex PCR, and TCRdb holds only the in-frame ones, with some missing. Clonal size and the V and J genes are those of that table, whereas D and trimming came from the DNA. The table lists more than 65,000 clones, 82% of them singletons. The CDR3 has 14 amino acids. Germline V gene lookup returns CDR1 MDHEN and CDR2 SYDVKM. The V segment lost 9 bases and the J segment 4 bases; nucleotides outside the gene matches: 11. This TCR was recovered from a woman of 80 years or more with acute or convalescent COVID-19. This chain connects TRBV28 to TRBJ1-1, with 7 bases fitting TRBD1. The sample taken for sequencing was peripheral blood. CDR3 sequence: CASRYRGVGTEAFF. CDR3 nucleotide sequence: TGTGCCAGTCGATACAGGGGTGTAGGCACTGAAGCTTTCTTT.